This entry describes one T cell receptor (beta chain). The CDR3 consists of 12 residues. Trimming left V 5 bases short and J 3 bases short, with 10 bases between. Germline CDR1 reads SQVTM; CDR2 reads ANQGSEA. This sample was taken from a study of CD8+ T cells in alopecia areata. Sequencing relied on a cDNA template that was reverse transcribed from extracted RNA. Repertoires were generated with immunoSEQ multiplex PCR, while TCRdb's copy carries only in-frame clones and drops some. The sample yields hundreds of thousands of clones, roughly 63% seen once. Treatment defined: oral pan-JAK inhibitor, 5-10 mg twice daily.

The receptor comes from a human donor with alopecia areata. The chain is built from TRBV29-1 and TRBJ1-2; a weak D match, TRBD1 (6 bases). The sample here was CD4+ T cells sorted from blood, taken around week 54, from a patient treated with tofacitinib. The CDR3 is CSVYPGDYGYTF. CDR3 nucleotide sequence: TGCAGCGTTTATCCAGGGGACTATGGCTACACCTTC.